This T cell receptor (beta chain) is drawn from a study of neurological immune-mediated disorders. Study-level points and caveats: Phylogenetically, 18 of 34 multiple sclerosis patients' repertoires fell into one related-CDR3 cluster, a possible signature.

In every sequencing run, more than 180 million TCR-beta sequences were generated from 15-18 subjects. MiXCR, applied by TCRdb to the 5' RACE reads, yields one record per CDR3 protein. The table includes 66,000 or so distinct CDR3 sequences, roughly 4.5% detected once. Losses at the gene ends were 0 bases for V and 5 bases for J; bases not matched to a gene: 10. The CDR3 covers 17 residues. Germline CDR1 is MGHRA and CDR2 is YSYEKL. Many counts were recorded for this clonotype. What it binds is unknown. The sample taken for sequencing was PBMCs. This chain links TRBV4-1 with TRBJ1-1; TRBD1 matches at 9 bases. This clonotype originated in a man aged 30 to 45 with multiple sclerosis. CDR3 DNA: TGCGCCAGCAGCCAAGATAGTACAGGGGGCGCGAGGACTGAAGCTTTCTTT. Protein sequence: CASSQDSTGGARTEAFF.